These 6 T cell receptor beta chains originate from one sample sequenced in a study of identical twins. Each CDR3 protein is one row after TCRdb ran MiXCR on the 5' RACE reads. Among about 690,000 distinct CDR3 sequences listed, 5.5% to 6.5% were seen once. The sample comprised naive T cells sorted from blood. The origin of the receptors is a man aged 18-30 years in good health.

The rearrangement uses TRBV7-6 and TRBJ2-5, with 11 bases fitting TRBD2. Germline V gene lookup returns CDR1 SGHVS and CDR2 FNYEAQ. This CDR3 comprises 19 residues. The J segment lost 2 bases and the V segment lost 5 bases, leaving 16 bases of the junction unmatched. This CDR3 is CASSHPGGSGRAKQETQYF. The CDR3 coding sequence is TGTGCCAGCAGCCACCCCGGGGGTAGCGGGAGGGCCAAGCAAGAGACCCAGTACTTC.

This clonotype was found many times. The chain has TRBV12-3 or TRBV12-4 and TRBJ2-7; D not certain. This CDR3 has 13 amino acids. With 3 bases removed from V and 3 bases from J, the gap between germline ends came to 9 bases. CDR3 sequence (DNA): TGTGCCAGCAGTTTGGTGTTTGGCTACGAGCAGTACGTC. Translating it yields CASSLVFGYEQYV.

The J gene is TRBJ2-2, the V gene TRBV5-1; TRBD2 aligns across 8 bases. With V trimmed by 7 bases and J by 6 bases, 17 bases remained unmatched. This CDR3 region has 17 residues. Germline CDR1 reads SGHRS; CDR2 reads YFSETQ. CDR3 nucleotides: TGCGCCAGCTCTCTACCAGGCGGGACTAGGGGATCCGGGGAGCTGTTTTTT. Translating it yields CASSLPGGTRGSGELFF.

This clonotype was counted ten times or more. V and J are TRBV24-1 and TRBJ2-5, with D hard to call. The CDR3 spans 13 residues. Germline loops: CDR1 KGHDR, CDR2 SFDVKD. V lost 0 bases, J lost 5 bases, and 6 bases lay in between. CDR3 DNA sequence: TGTGCCACCAGTGATTTGGGTTCGGAGACCCAGTACTTC. Translation gives CATSDLGSETQYF.

This clonotype was picked up many times. This sequence joins TRBV5-1 and TRBJ2-7; 8 bases align to TRBD1. CDR1 and CDR2 from the germline V gene are SGHRS and YFSETQ. The ends lost 6 bases at V and 1 base at J; junction bases unmatched: 6. The CDR3 is made up of 14 amino acids. The CDR3 is CASKTDRASYEQYF. The DNA of the CDR3 is TGCGCCAGCAAAACGGACAGGGCTTCCTACGAGCAGTACTTC. The full variable domain, with the rest looked up from reference TRBV5-1 and TRBJ2-7, is KAGVTQTPRYLIKTRGQQVTLSCSPISGHRSVSWYQQTPGQGLQFLFEYFSETQRNKGNFPGRFSGRQFSNSRSEMNVSTLELGDSALYLCASKTDRASYEQYFGPGTRLTVT.

J is TRBJ2-7 and V is TRBV7-2; weak D call: TRBD1 (6 bases). Per germline, CDR1 SGHTA and CDR2 FQGNSA. The length of the CDR3 is 14 residues. V lost 4 bases, J lost 6 bases, and 16 bases lay in between. CDR3 DNA sequence: TGTGCCAGCAGCTCCGGGTGGACAGACGGCGAGCAGTACTTC. Translated: CASSSGWTDGEQYF. Combining the CDR3 with reference TRBV7-2 and TRBJ2-7 gives the whole variable domain GAGVSQSPSNKVTEKGKDVELRCDPISGHTALYWYRQSLGQGLEFLIYFQGNSAPDKSGLPSDRFSAERTGGSVSTLTIQRTQQEDSAVYLCASSSGWTDGEQYFGPGTRLTVT.